The 18 T cell receptor beta chains below all came from one sample that was sequenced in a study of identical twins. TCRdb fed the 5' RACE reads into MiXCR, producing one record per CDR3 protein. The sample has 210,000 or so distinct CDR3 sequences, approximately 15% seen once. The same data also went into a second study, on T cells expressing NK-cell markers.

Sample: CD8+ T cells sorted from blood. All receptors come from a woman aged 18-30 years in good health.

The V and J genes are TRBV5-1 and TRBJ2-1; 7 bases are shared with TRBD1. Germline V gives CDR1 SGHRS, CDR2 YFSETQ. The V segment lost 1 base and the J segment 4 bases; nucleotides outside the gene matches: 5. CDR3 length: 15 residues. CDR3 in amino acids: CASSLKDRHYNEQFF. CDR3 nucleotide sequence: TGCGCCAGCAGCTTGAAGGACAGGCATTACAATGAGCAGTTCTTC.

This clonotype turned up a few times. The chain carries TRBV20-1 and TRBJ1-5; D ambiguous. The length of the CDR3 is 13 residues. V shed 6 bases and J shed 7 bases, with 16 bases lying between them. In germline, CDR1 is DFQATT, CDR2 SNEGSKA (reference sequence). The CDR3 protein is CSALRGPGQPQHF. Here the CDR3 DNA reads TGCAGTGCGTTGCGGGGTCCGGGGCAGCCCCAGCATTTT.

This clonotype has more than one count but fewer than ten. DNA for the CDR3: TGTGCCAGTAGTTCGACTAGCGGGGGGGTGAATGAGCAGTTCTTC. The encoded protein is CASSSTSGGVNEQFF. The chain joins TRBV19 to TRBJ2-1; 14 bases align to TRBD2. J gave up 7 bases and V 5 bases, and 4 bases lay outside the gene matches. The CDR3 sequence is 15 residues long. Per the germline V gene, CDR1 is LNHDA and CDR2 is SQIVND (reference sequence).

The sample holds many counts of this clonotype. V is TRBV11-1 and J is TRBJ2-1; D gene uncertain. V gave up 5 bases and J gave up 0 bases, with 26 bases separating them. The CDR3 is 20 residues long. CDR1 is SGHAT and CDR2 is FQDESV in the germline V gene (reference sequence). This CDR3 reads CASSRPKGAPTPSSYNEQFF. The CDR3 coding sequence is TGTGCCAGCAGCCGCCCAAAAGGAGCCCCCACCCCCAGCTCCTACAATGAGCAGTTCTTC.

The chain carries TRBV21-1 and TRBJ2-1. TRBV21-1 constitutes a pseudogene. The CDR3 totals 12 residues. As DNA, the CDR3 is TGTGCCACCCAGAGCGCTAACAATGAGCAGTTCTTC. Its translation is CATQSANNEQFF.

The V gene is TRBV24-1, the J gene TRBJ2-3; 8 nucleotides align to TRBD2. In germline, CDR1 is KGHDR, CDR2 SFDVKD. There are 17 residues in the CDR3. V lost 2 bases and J lost 2; bases outside the gene matches: 8. The CDR3: CATSDWRAGAATDTQYF. The CDR3 nucleotides are TGTGCCACCAGTGATTGGAGAGCGGGGGCCGCCACAGATACGCAGTATTTT.

This clonotype was counted between two and nine times. The CDR3 sequence: CASSGEANSPLHF. The CDR3 coding sequence is TGCGCCAGCAGCGGAGAAGCGAATTCACCCCTCCACTTT. The genes are TRBV5-1 and TRBJ1-6; D unresolved. CDR1 is SGHRS, CDR2 YFSETQ, per germline. V was cut by 4 bases and J by 7 bases, with 9 bases left in between. CDR3 length: 13 residues.

The chain carries TRBV27 and TRBJ2-7; a possible D gene is TRBD2 (7 bases). Germline CDR1 and CDR2: MNHEY and SMNVEV (reference sequence). The CDR3 is made up of 15 amino acids. V was trimmed by 9 bases and J by 2 bases, leaving 20 bases between them. CDR3 in DNA: TGTGCCAGTAGTCCTGGGGGGGCGTCAACCTACGAGCAGTACTTC. As protein: CASSPGGASTYEQYF.

The chain combines TRBV7-9 with TRBJ1-2; tentative D call: TRBD1 (6 bases). CDR3 size: 13 residues. The germline gives CDR1 SEHNR, CDR2 FQNEAQ (reference sequence). V dropped 5 bases and J dropped 4 bases, with 11 bases sitting between them. The CDR3 loop is CASSPTGLYGYTF. CDR3 DNA sequence: TGTGCCAGCAGCCCGACAGGACTCTATGGCTACACCTTC.

The chain joins TRBV29-1 to TRBJ2-2, with 9 bases matching TRBD1. The germline V gene encodes CDR1 SQVTM and CDR2 ANQGSEA. The CDR3 has 14 amino acids. Losses at the gene ends were 4 bases for V and 6 bases for J; bases not matched to a gene: 6. In DNA, the CDR3 is TGCAGCGTTGGAGGGACAGGGCTGGCCGGGGAGCTGTTTTTT. It translates to CSVGGTGLAGELFF.

The table lists this clonotype with a few counts. The rearrangement links TRBV7-6 to TRBJ2-1, with D perhaps TRBD2 (6 bases). The CDR3 sequence is 12 residues long. Trimming took off 4 bases at V and 8 bases at J, with 9 bases between the two ends. Germline CDR1 reads SGHVS; CDR2 reads FNYEAQ. For the CDR3, the DNA is TGTGCCAGCAGCTCGGGACTTTATGAGCAGTTCTTC. The encoded protein is CASSSGLYEQFF.

The genes are TRBV11-1 and TRBJ2-6; D is perhaps TRBD2 (5 bases). CDR1 is SGHAT, CDR2 FQDESV, per germline (reference sequence). Trimming pared 2 bases from V and 0 bases from J, leaving 17 bases between. The CDR3 consists of 19 residues. As DNA, the CDR3 is TGTGCCAGCAGCTTACAAAGGGCTAGCAGTCACTCTGGGGCCAACGTCCTGACTTTC. Its protein is CASSLQRASSHSGANVLTF.

This clonotype was counted a single time. The chain is built from TRBV29-1 and TRBJ2-3, with no clear D. The CDR3 has 13 residues. Trimming pared 4 bases from V and 2 bases from J, leaving 10 bases between. In germline, CDR1 is SQVTM, CDR2 ANQGSEA. The CDR3 is CSVAPENTDTQYF. In DNA form, the CDR3 reads TGCAGCGTTGCTCCCGAAAACACAGATACGCAGTATTTT.

The rearrangement uses TRBV14 and TRBJ2-3; D is unresolved. Germline lookup yields CDR1 SGHDN and CDR2 FVKESK. The V and J ends lost 3 bases and 3 bases respectively, with 16 bases between them. This CDR3 region has 16 residues. The CDR3 nucleotides are TGTGCCAGCAGCCAGGCCTTTCCCATCCAGACAGATACGCAGTATTTT. Protein sequence: CASSQAFPIQTDTQYF.

This clonotype was picked up a small number of times. CDR3 sequence: CSAEDPFGLNEQFF. DNA of the CDR3: TGCAGTGCTGAAGACCCCTTTGGTCTCAATGAGCAGTTCTTC. This chain joins TRBV20-1 and TRBJ2-1, with D hard to call. The V gene lost 5 bases and the J gene lost 6 bases, with 17 bases spanning the gap. This CDR3 has 14 amino acids. Germline-derived CDR1 and CDR2 are DFQATT and SNEGSKA (reference sequence).

The chain is built from TRBV25-1 and TRBJ2-5; 9 bases map to TRBD2. The ends lost 4 bases at V and 4 bases at J; junction bases unmatched: 4. From germline, CDR1 is MGHDK and CDR2 SYGVNS. The CDR3 loop spans 14 amino acids. CDR3 sequence: CASSAGLARETQYF. In DNA form, the CDR3 reads TGTGCCAGCAGTGCAGGACTAGCGAGAGAGACCCAGTACTTC. Complete variable domain (other parts from reference TRBV25-1 and TRBJ2-5): EADIYQTPRYLVIGTGKKITLECSQTMGHDKMYWYQQDPGMELHLIHYSYGVNSTEKGDLSSESTVSRIRTEHFPLTLESARPSHTSQYLCASSAGLARETQYFGPGTRLLVL.

The V gene is TRBV7-6, the J gene TRBJ2-7; possibly TRBD2 for D (6 bases). CDR3 length: 15 amino acids. The germline gives CDR1 SGHVS, CDR2 FNYEAQ. The V end was cut by 3 bases, the J end by 0 bases, with 12 bases between. In DNA form, the CDR3 reads TGTGCCAGCAGCTTTGGAGGGAGGAGCTCCTACGAGCAGTACTTC. Amino acid sequence: CASSFGGRSSYEQYF.

A few counts support this clonotype. CDR3 DNA sequence: TGTGCCAGCAGTTGGACTAGCGGGGGGCCAGATACGCAGTATTTT. Protein product: CASSWTSGGPDTQYF. The chain combines TRBV12-3 or TRBV12-4 with TRBJ2-3; the match to TRBD2 covers 14 bases. J was trimmed by 4 bases and V by 4 bases; bases with no gene match: 1. This CDR3 contains 15 residues.